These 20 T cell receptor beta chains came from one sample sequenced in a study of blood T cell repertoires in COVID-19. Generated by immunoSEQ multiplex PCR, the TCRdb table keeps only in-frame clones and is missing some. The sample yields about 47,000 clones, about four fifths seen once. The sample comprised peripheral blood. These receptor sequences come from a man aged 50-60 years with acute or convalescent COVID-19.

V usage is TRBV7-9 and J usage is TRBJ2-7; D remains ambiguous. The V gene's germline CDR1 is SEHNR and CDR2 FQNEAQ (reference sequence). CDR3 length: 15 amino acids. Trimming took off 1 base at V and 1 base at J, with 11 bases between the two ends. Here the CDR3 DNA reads TGTGCCAGCAGCTTAGGCTCCAGTTCTTCCTACGAGCAGTACTTC. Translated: CASSLGSSSSYEQYF.

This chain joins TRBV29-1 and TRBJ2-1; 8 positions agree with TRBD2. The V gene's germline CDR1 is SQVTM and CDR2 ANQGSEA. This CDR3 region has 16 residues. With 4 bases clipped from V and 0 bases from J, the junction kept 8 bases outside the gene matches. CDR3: CSVVGSSGSSYNEQFF. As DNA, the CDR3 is TGCAGCGTTGTGGGGTCCAGCGGGAGCTCCTACAATGAGCAGTTCTTC.

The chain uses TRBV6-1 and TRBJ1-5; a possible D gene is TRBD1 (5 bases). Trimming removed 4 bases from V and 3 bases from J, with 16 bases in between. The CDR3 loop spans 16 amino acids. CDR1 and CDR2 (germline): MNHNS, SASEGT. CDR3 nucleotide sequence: TGTGCCAGCAGTGTCGCGGGGGGAGGCAACAATCAGCCCCAGCATTTT. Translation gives CASSVAGGGNNQPQHF.

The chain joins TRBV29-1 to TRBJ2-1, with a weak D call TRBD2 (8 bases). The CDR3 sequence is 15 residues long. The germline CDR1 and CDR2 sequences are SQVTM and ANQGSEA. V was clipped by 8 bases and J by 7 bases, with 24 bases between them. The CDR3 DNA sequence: TGCAGCACTGCAAGGGGACAGTCGGGGGGGAATGAGCAGTTCTTC. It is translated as CSTARGQSGGNEQFF.

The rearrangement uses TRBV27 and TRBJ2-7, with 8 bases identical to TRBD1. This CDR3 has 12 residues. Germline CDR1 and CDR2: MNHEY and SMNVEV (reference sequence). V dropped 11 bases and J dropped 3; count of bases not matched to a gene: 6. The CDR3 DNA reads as TGTGCCGTCAGGGACAGGTTCTACGAGCAGTACTTC. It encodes CAVRDRFYEQYF.

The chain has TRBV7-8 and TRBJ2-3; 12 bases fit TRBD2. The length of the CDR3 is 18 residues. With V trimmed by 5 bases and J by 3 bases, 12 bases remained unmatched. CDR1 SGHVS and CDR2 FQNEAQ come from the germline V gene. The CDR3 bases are TGTGCCAGCAGCCGTCTAGCGGGAGGGCCCTTACGAACAGATACGCAGTATTTT. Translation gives CASSRLAGGPLRTDTQYF.

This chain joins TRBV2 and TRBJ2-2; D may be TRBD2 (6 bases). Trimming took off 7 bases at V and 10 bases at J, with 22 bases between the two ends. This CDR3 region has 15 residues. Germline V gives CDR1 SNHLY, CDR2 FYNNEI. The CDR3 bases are TGTGCCAGCAAAGGAGGTAGCGGTCCCTTCGAGGAGCTGTTTTTT. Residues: CASKGGSGPFEELFF.

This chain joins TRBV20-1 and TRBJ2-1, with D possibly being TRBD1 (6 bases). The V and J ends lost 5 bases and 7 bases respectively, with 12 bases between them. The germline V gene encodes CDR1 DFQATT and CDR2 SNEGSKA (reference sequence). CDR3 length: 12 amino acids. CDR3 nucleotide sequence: TGCAGTGCTGGTGCTACAGGGAATGAGCAGTTCTTC. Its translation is CSAGATGNEQFF.

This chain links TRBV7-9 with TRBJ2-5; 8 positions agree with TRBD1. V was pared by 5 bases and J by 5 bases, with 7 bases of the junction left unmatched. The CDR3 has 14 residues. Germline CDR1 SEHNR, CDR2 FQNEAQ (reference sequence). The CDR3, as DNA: TGTGCCAGCAGCAGAACAGGGGGTACGGAGACCCAGTACTTC. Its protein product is CASSRTGGTETQYF.

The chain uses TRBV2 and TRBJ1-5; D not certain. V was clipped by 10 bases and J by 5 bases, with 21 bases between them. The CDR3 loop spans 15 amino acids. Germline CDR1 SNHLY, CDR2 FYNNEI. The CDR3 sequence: CATLPLHRRDQPQHF. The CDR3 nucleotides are TGTGCCACCCTCCCCCTACACCGCCGGGATCAGCCCCAGCATTTT.

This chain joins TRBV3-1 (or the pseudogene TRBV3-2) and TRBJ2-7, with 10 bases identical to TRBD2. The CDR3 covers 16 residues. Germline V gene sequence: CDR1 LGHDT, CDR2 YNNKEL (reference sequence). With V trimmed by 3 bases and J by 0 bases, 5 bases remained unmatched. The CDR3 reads CASSHQTSGASYEQYF. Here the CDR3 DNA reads TGTGCCAGCAGCCACCAAACTAGCGGGGCCTCCTACGAGCAGTACTTC.

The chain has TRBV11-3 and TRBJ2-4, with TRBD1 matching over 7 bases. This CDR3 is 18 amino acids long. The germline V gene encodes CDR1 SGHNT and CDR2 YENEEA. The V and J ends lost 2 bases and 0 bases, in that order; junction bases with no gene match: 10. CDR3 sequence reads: CASSLWTGDTLAKNIQYF. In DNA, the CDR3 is TGTGCCAGCAGCTTATGGACAGGTGATACTTTAGCCAAAAACATTCAGTACTTC.

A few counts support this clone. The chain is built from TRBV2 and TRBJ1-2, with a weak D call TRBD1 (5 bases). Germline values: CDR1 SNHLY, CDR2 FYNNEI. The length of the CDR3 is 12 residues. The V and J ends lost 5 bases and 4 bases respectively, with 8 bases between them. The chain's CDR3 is CASSRGGYGYTF. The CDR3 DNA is TGTGCCAGCAGTCGGGGGGGCTATGGCTACACCTTC.

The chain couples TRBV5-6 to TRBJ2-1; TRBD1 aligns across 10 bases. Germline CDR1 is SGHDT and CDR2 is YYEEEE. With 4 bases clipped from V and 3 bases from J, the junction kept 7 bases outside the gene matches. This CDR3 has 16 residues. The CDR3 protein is CASSPTTGGFYNEQFF. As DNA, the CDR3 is TGTGCCAGCAGCCCCACGACAGGGGGCTTCTACAATGAGCAGTTCTTC.

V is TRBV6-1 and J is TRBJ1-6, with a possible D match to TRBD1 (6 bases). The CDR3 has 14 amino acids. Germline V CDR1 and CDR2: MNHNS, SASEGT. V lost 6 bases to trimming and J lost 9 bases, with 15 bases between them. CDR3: CASRAEGGSSPLHF. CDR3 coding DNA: TGTGCCAGCAGGGCCGAGGGGGGGAGTTCACCCCTCCACTTT.

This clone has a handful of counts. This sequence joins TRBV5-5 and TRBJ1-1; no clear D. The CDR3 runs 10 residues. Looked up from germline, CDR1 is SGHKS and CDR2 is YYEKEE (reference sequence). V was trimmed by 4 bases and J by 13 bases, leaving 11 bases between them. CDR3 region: CASSPILDFF. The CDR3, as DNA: TGTGCCAGCAGCCCGATCTTAGATTTCTTT.

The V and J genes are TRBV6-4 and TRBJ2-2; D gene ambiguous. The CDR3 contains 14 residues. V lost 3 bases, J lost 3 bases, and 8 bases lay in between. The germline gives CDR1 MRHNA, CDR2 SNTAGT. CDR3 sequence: CASSEVRDTGELFF. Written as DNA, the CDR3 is TGTGCCAGCAGTGAAGTTCGGGACACCGGGGAGCTGTTTTTT.

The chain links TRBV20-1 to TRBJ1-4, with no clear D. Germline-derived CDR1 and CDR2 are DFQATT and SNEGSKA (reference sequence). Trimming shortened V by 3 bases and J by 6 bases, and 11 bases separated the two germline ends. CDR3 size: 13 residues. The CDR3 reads CSASPLPYEKLFF. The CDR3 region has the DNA TGCAGTGCTAGTCCCCTCCCCTATGAAAAACTGTTTTTT.

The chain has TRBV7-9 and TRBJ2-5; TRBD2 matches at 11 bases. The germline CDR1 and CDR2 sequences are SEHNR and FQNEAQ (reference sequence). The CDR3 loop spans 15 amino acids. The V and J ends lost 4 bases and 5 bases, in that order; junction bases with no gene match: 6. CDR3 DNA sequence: TGTGCCAGCAGCTCGACTAGCGGGGTAATGGAGACCCAGTACTTC. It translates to CASSSTSGVMETQYF.

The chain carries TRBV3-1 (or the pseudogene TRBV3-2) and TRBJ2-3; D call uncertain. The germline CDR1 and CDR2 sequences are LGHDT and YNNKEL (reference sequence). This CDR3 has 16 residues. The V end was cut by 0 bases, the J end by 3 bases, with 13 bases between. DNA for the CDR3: TGTGCCAGCAGCCAAGATCTGTCCCCGGGTACAGATACGCAGTATTTT. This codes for CASSQDLSPGTDTQYF.